Following are 22 T cell receptor beta chains from one sample sequenced in a study of blood T cell repertoires in COVID-19. Measured with immunoSEQ multiplex PCR; TCRdb has only the in-frame clones, and not every one. In the table there are 30,000 or so clones, approximately 78% of which are singletons. Sequencing was carried out using peripheral blood. These TCRs come from a man aged 80 or over with active or convalescent COVID-19.

V and J are TRBV7-6 and TRBJ2-1; TRBD1 matches 9 bases. The J segment lost 7 bases and the V segment lost 3 bases, leaving 13 bases of the junction unmatched. The CDR3 spans 17 residues. The germline V gene has CDR1 SGHVS and CDR2 FNYEAQ. CDR3 region: CASSFLAGTGMRNEQFF. The CDR3 DNA is TGTGCCAGCAGCTTCCTTGCCGGGACAGGGATGAGGAATGAGCAGTTCTTC.

This clone appeared many times. CDR3 residues: CASRLTGDNSPLHF. CDR3 nucleotides: TGTGCCAGCCGCCTGACAGGAGATAATTCACCCCTCCACTTT. The genes are TRBV2 and TRBJ1-6; D is possibly TRBD1 (6 bases). Germline V lookup: CDR1 SNHLY, CDR2 FYNNEI. The CDR3 spans 14 residues. Trimming shortened V by 8 bases and J by 5 bases, and 13 bases separated the two germline ends.

V usage is TRBV7-2 and J usage is TRBJ1-1; tentatively, D is TRBD1 (6 bases). Germline V CDR1 and CDR2: SGHTA, FQGNSA. The ends were cut back, 1 base at V and 0 bases at J, with 9 bases in the middle. The CDR3 totals 15 residues. CDR3 DNA: TGTGCCAGCAGCTTAGACAGGGCTCTGAACACTGAAGCTTTCTTT. Protein: CASSLDRALNTEAFF.

This clone was counted once. V usage is TRBV11-3 and J usage is TRBJ2-7, with D possibly TRBD2 on 6 matching bases. This CDR3 contains 14 residues. Germline V gene data show CDR1 as SGHNT and CDR2 as YENEEA. Trimming removed 5 bases at V and 2 bases at J, with 13 bases between. CDR3 sequence (DNA): TGTGCCAGCAGCCCGGACGGGGGAGCCTACGAGCAGTACTTC. Translated, it gives CASSPDGGAYEQYF.

This chain uses TRBV19 with TRBJ2-1; tentatively, D is TRBD2 (6 bases). The CDR3 spans 14 residues. Germline CDR1 reads LNHDA; CDR2 reads SQIVND (reference sequence). Trimming took off 1 base at V and 8 bases at J, with 12 bases between the two ends. The CDR3 region has the DNA TGTGCCAGTAGTATAGCCCAGGTAGCGGATGAGCAGTTCTTC. This codes for CASSIAQVADEQFF.

This clone was observed once. The chain has TRBV6-6 and TRBJ2-4; no clear D. Germline V lookup: CDR1 MNHNY, CDR2 SVGAGI (reference sequence). V was cut by 6 bases and J by 3 bases, with 12 bases left in between. The CDR3 runs 14 residues. Written as DNA, the CDR3 is TGTGCCAGCAGCTTAAACTTCGGCAAAAACATTCAGTACTTC. It encodes CASSLNFGKNIQYF.

CDR3 sequence reads: CASTLERTAGELFF. CDR3 DNA sequence: TGTGCCAGCACCCTAGAAAGGACAGCCGGGGAGCTGTTTTTT. The V gene is TRBV11-2, the J gene TRBJ2-2; tentatively, D is TRBD1 (6 bases). V was cut by 7 bases and J by 6 bases, with 15 bases left in between. This CDR3 region has 14 residues. Germline values: CDR1 SGHAT, CDR2 FQNNGV. The entire variable domain, with the rest obtained from reference TRBV11-2 and TRBJ2-2, is as follows: EAGVAQSPRYKIIEKRQSVAFWCNPISGHATLYWYQQILGQGPKLLIQFQNNGVVDDSQLPKDRFSAERLKGVDSTLKIQPAKLEDSAVYLCASTLERTAGELFFGEGSRLTVL.

V is TRBV7-9 and J is TRBJ2-3; TRBD2 might be the D (7 bases). V was pared by 1 base and J by 2 bases, with 13 bases between. The CDR3 length is 16 residues. Germline loops: CDR1 SEHNR, CDR2 FQNEAQ (reference sequence). The CDR3 DNA is TGTGCCAGCAGCTTAGGTGCGGGGGCCAACACAGATACGCAGTATTTT. Translated, it gives CASSLGAGANTDTQYF.

This clone was picked up a small number of times. This sequence joins TRBV19 and TRBJ1-1; D might be TRBD1 (5 bases). Germline V gives CDR1 LNHDA, CDR2 SQIVND (reference sequence). The CDR3 runs 13 residues. Between the trimmed V and J ends, which lost 7 bases and 1 base, there was a span of 10 bases. For the CDR3, the DNA is TGTGCCAGTACTCCCAGGGAGAACACTGAAGCTTTCTTT. Residues: CASTPRENTEAFF.

The chain recombines TRBV10-3 with TRBJ1-1; TRBD1 agrees at 9 bases. V trimming: 6 bases; J trimming: 3 bases; junction bases outside the gene matches: 8. The germline V gene has CDR1 ENHRY and CDR2 SYGVKD. The CDR3 has 15 amino acids. CDR3 protein: CAIRAQGAKDTEAFF. As DNA, the CDR3 is TGTGCCATCAGGGCACAGGGGGCTAAGGACACTGAAGCTTTCTTT.

The chain recombines TRBV30 with TRBJ2-7; D might be TRBD1 (5 bases). This CDR3 is 12 amino acids long. The ends were cut back, 0 bases at V and 9 bases at J, with 12 bases in the middle. Germline-derived CDR1 and CDR2 are GTSNPN and SVGIG (reference sequence). The CDR3 spells CAWSVQAELQYF. The DNA of the CDR3 is TGTGCCTGGAGTGTACAGGCGGAACTGCAGTACTTC.

This chain uses TRBV9 with TRBJ1-3, with no clear D. With 4 bases removed from V and 0 bases from J, the gap between germline ends came to 8 bases. The CDR3 length is 14 residues. Looked up from germline, CDR1 is SGDLS and CDR2 is YYNGEE. CDR3 nucleotides: TGTGCCAGCAGCTTAGGGCCCTCTGGAAACACCATATATTTT. This translates into CASSLGPSGNTIYF.

The chain uses TRBV19 and TRBJ2-3, with D maybe TRBD1 (5 bases). The germline V and J ends were trimmed by 3 bases and 0 bases, with 10 bases remaining between them. CDR1 LNHDA and CDR2 SQIVND come from the germline V gene (reference sequence). The CDR3 sequence is 15 residues long. This chain's CDR3 is CASSIAGLSTDTQYF. The DNA for the CDR3 is TGTGCCAGTAGTATTGCAGGGCTTAGCACAGATACGCAGTATTTT.

This clone was detected only a few times. The V and J genes are TRBV4-1 and TRBJ1-2; 8 nucleotides match TRBD1. CDR1 is MGHRA and CDR2 is YSYEKL in the germline V gene. This CDR3 contains 16 residues. J gave up 8 bases and V 3 bases, and 14 bases lay outside the gene matches. The CDR3 loop reads CASSQHGQGDSSGYTF. DNA for the CDR3: TGCGCCAGCAGCCAGCACGGACAGGGAGACTCCTCCGGCTACACCTTC.

This clone has more than one count but fewer than ten. The chain has TRBV19 and TRBJ1-4; 8 bases align to TRBD1. V was pared by 6 bases and J by 8 bases, with 5 bases of the junction left unmatched. Germline CDR1 and CDR2: LNHDA and SQIVND (reference sequence). CDR3 size: 13 residues. The CDR3 DNA reads as TGTGCCAGTAGGGGACAGGAGGGCGAAAAACTGTTTTTT. Translated, it gives CASRGQEGEKLFF.

The chain uses TRBV5-6 and TRBJ1-2; 8 bases are shared with TRBD1. This CDR3 has 13 amino acids. J was trimmed by 2 bases and V by 5 bases; bases with no gene match: 2. Germline lookup yields CDR1 SGHDT and CDR2 YYEEEE. The CDR3 coding sequence is TGTGCCAGCAGGTGGACAGGGAACTATGGCTACACCTTC. Its translation is CASRWTGNYGYTF.

The rearrangement uses TRBV30 and TRBJ1-4; D remains ambiguous. Trimming removed 8 bases at V and 8 bases at J, with 15 bases between. This CDR3 spans 12 amino acids. CDR1 and CDR2 from the germline V gene are GTSNPN and SVGIG (reference sequence). CDR3 region: CARETEGEKLFF. CDR3 sequence (DNA): TGTGCCCGCGAGACGGAGGGAGAAAAACTGTTTTTT.

Remarks on this clone: This sample also contains other DNA sequences that code for the same CDR3. The chain recombines TRBV15 with TRBJ2-5; possibly TRBD2 for D (5 bases). With 0 bases removed from V and 2 bases from J, the gap between germline ends came to 7 bases. The length of the CDR3 is 14 residues. CDR1 and CDR2 from the germline V gene are LNHNV and YYDKDF (reference sequence). CDR3 coding DNA: TGTGCCACCAGCAGAGATAGAGGGCAAGAGACCCAGTACTTC. The encoded protein is CATSRDRGQETQYF.

CDR3: CASRLTSGSYEQYF. In DNA form, the CDR3 reads TGTGCCAGCAGACTTACTAGCGGGAGCTACGAGCAGTACTTC. The chain employs TRBV6-5 and TRBJ2-7, with TRBD2 matching over 11 bases. The germline gives CDR1 MNHEY, CDR2 SVGAGI. V dropped 6 bases and J dropped 3; count of bases not matched to a gene: 4. The CDR3 is 14 residues long.

On this clone: A read error may produce the germline difference seen at one junction end. This chain uses TRBV12-3 or TRBV12-4 with TRBJ2-1; perhaps TRBD1 as D (5 bases). The CDR3 consists of 12 residues. CDR3 bases: TGTGCCAGCAGCTTAGACAGCAATGAGCAGTTCTTC. Translating gives CASSLDSNEQFF.

The chain recombines TRBV29-1 with TRBJ2-5; the match to TRBD1 covers 9 bases. This CDR3 contains 13 residues. Per the germline V gene, CDR1 is SQVTM and CDR2 is ANQGSEA. V was pared by 7 bases and J by 2 bases, with 5 bases of the junction left unmatched. The CDR3, as DNA: TGCAGCGCCGACAGGGGGATGCAAGAGACCCAGTACTTC. This translates into CSADRGMQETQYF.

V and J are TRBV7-6 and TRBJ2-3; TRBD2 agrees at 11 bases. Germline V gives CDR1 SGHVS, CDR2 FNYEAQ. The CDR3 runs 15 residues. The J segment lost 7 bases and the V segment lost 3 bases, leaving 6 bases of the junction unmatched. The DNA for the CDR3 is TGTGCCAGCAGCTTGACTAGCGGGGATTATCATACGCAGTATTTT. Translating it yields CASSLTSGDYHTQYF.